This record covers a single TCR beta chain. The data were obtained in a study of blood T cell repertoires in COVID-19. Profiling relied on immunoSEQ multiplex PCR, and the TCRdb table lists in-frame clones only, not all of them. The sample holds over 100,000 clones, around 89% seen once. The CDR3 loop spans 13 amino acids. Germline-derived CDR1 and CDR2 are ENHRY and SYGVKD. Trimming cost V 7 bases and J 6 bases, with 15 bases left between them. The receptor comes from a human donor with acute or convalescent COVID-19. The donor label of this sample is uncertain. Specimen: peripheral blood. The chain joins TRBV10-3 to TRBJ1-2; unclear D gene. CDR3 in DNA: TGTGCCATCAAAGCCGGGGTGCAGGATGGCTACACCTTC. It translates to CAIKAGVQDGYTF.